Shown below are 8 T cell receptor beta chains from a single sample sequenced in a study of blood T cell repertoires in COVID-19. Only in-frame clones appear in the TCRdb table, and some are missing; sequencing was by immunoSEQ multiplex PCR. Of 110,000 or so clones in the sample, 75% to 90% are singletons; the top ten hold over 7.5%. The material sequenced was peripheral blood. Every receptor here comes from a woman aged 40 to 50 with acute or convalescent COVID-19.

The chain links TRBV3-1 (or the pseudogene TRBV3-2) to TRBJ2-7, with TRBD2 identical over 8 bases. Trimming took 5 bases from V and 2 from J; bases not matched to a gene: 2. CDR3 length: 13 residues. The germline gives CDR1 LGHDT, CDR2 YNNKEL (reference sequence). The CDR3 DNA follows: TGTGCCAGCAGCAAGGGACTAGCCTACGAGCAGTACTTC. Translating it yields CASSKGLAYEQYF.

This clone came up a few times. J is TRBJ1-2 and V is TRBV27; 9 bases fit TRBD1. Trimming at V came to 4 bases and at J to 4 bases, leaving 13 bases not matched to a gene. The CDR3 consists of 17 residues. Per germline, CDR1 MNHEY and CDR2 SMNVEV (reference sequence). In DNA, the CDR3 is TGTGCCAGCAGTTCCACAGCCGGGACAGGGCAATCCTATGGCTACACCTTC. This encodes CASSSTAGTGQSYGYTF.

The J gene is TRBJ1-2, the V gene TRBV4-3; 9 nucleotides align to TRBD1. Germline assignment: CDR1 LGHNA and CDR2 YSLEER. The ends lost 1 base at V and 6 bases at J; junction bases unmatched: 6. This CDR3 is 15 amino acids long. This chain's CDR3 is CASSQAQGQGHGYTF. The CDR3 DNA reads as TGCGCCAGCAGCCAAGCACAAGGACAGGGGCATGGCTACACCTTC.

V is TRBV5-1 and J is TRBJ1-3, with a weak D call TRBD1 (6 bases). The germline V and J ends were trimmed by 0 bases and 2 bases, with 15 bases remaining between them. Germline CDR1 SGHRS, CDR2 YFSETQ. This CDR3 is 17 amino acids long. CDR3 sequence reads: CASSLDDRPGAGNTIYF. CDR3 sequence (DNA): TGCGCCAGCAGCTTGGATGACAGGCCTGGAGCTGGAAACACCATATATTTT.

J is TRBJ1-1 and V is TRBV12-3 or TRBV12-4, with D possibly TRBD1 on 6 matching bases. The length of the CDR3 is 13 residues. V shed 3 bases and J shed 3 bases, with 8 bases lying between them. The CDR3 sequence: CASSLGHHTEAFF. CDR3 in DNA: TGTGCCAGCAGTTTGGGACATCACACTGAAGCTTTCTTT.

The chain couples TRBV6-2 or TRBV6-3 to TRBJ1-4, with D uncertain. V was pared by 4 bases and J by 5 bases, with 11 bases between. CDR1 is MNHEY and CDR2 is SVGEGT in the germline V gene. The CDR3 covers 14 residues. The DNA for the CDR3 is TGTGCCAGCAGTTCCGGCCGGGAAAATGAAAAACTGTTTTTT. This encodes CASSSGRENEKLFF.

The chain combines TRBV2 with TRBJ1-6; 7 nucleotides line up with TRBD1. The ends lost 1 base at V and 9 bases at J; junction bases unmatched: 9. Looked up from germline, CDR1 is SNHLY and CDR2 is FYNNEI. CDR3 length equals 16 residues. CDR3 sequence reads: CASSEVIWTGGSPLHF. CDR3 nucleotide sequence: TGTGCCAGCAGTGAAGTAATTTGGACAGGTGGTTCACCCCTCCACTTT.

This rearrangement joins TRBV6-2 or TRBV6-3 to TRBJ2-3, with D possibly matching TRBD2 (6 bases). The CDR3 runs to 19 residues. Germline CDR1 reads MNHEY; CDR2 reads SVGEGT. V lost 2 bases and J lost 0, with 21 bases in between. CDR3 DNA: TGTGCCAGCAGTTACCCCCTGGGCCGGGAGAGACCTAGCACAGATACGCAGTATTTT. This codes for CASSYPLGRERPSTDTQYF.